These 9 T cell receptor beta chains originate from one sample sequenced in a study of blood T cells in healthy people across ages. For the second PCR, which ran for about 6 to 11 cycles, a sample-barcoded 5' primer and a J-beta primer mix were used. TCRdb called the 5' RACE reads again in MiXCR, with one record for every CDR3 protein. The repertoire holds around 1,600,000 distinct CDR3 sequences, roughly two fifths seen once, with 4% in the top ten. Sequenced input: blood. The receptor set was obtained from a woman between 18 and 30 years old in good health.

The J gene is TRBJ2-1, the V gene TRBV11-3; 7 bases line up with TRBD2. The CDR3 runs 15 residues. V shed 0 bases and J 5 bases; nucleotides not matched to a gene: 4. From germline, CDR1 is SGHNT and CDR2 YENEEA. The CDR3 is CASSLEGLPDNEQFF. In DNA form, the CDR3 reads TGTGCCAGCAGCTTAGAGGGACTACCAGACAATGAGCAGTTCTTC.

The chain combines TRBV7-9 with TRBJ1-2; 12 positions agree with TRBD1. This CDR3 has 17 amino acids. V shed 6 bases and J 7 bases; nucleotides not matched to a gene: 15. Germline CDR1 is SEHNR and CDR2 is FQNEAQ (reference sequence). In DNA form, the CDR3 reads TGTGCCAGCAGTTCCCCCGGGACAGGGGGCCCAACCCGTGGCTACACCTTC. Protein: CASSSPGTGGPTRGYTF.

This clonotype was counted between two and nine times. V and J are TRBV20-1 and TRBJ2-1; D remains unclear. CDR1 and CDR2 from the germline V gene are DFQATT and SNEGSKA (reference sequence). There are 14 residues in the CDR3. Trimming pared 6 bases from V and 0 bases from J, leaving 12 bases between. CDR3 amino acids: CSARILSSYNEQFF. The CDR3 nucleotides read TGCAGTGCCCGAATCCTGAGCTCCTACAATGAGCAGTTCTTC.

This clonotype was seen a handful of times. This sequence joins TRBV4-3 and TRBJ1-4; D is unclear. V was trimmed by 1 base and J by 3 bases, leaving 15 bases between them. The CDR3 is made up of 17 amino acids. Germline values: CDR1 LGHNA, CDR2 YSLEER. The chain's CDR3 is CASSQVRIGRPNEKLFF. CDR3 in DNA: TGCGCCAGCAGCCAAGTGAGAATAGGGAGGCCTAATGAAAAACTGTTTTTT.

This chain joins TRBV6-5 and TRBJ2-7, with D unclear. Germline assignment: CDR1 MNHEY and CDR2 SVGAGI. Trimming pared 0 bases from V and 2 bases from J, leaving 11 bases between. This CDR3 comprises 15 residues. The CDR3 sequence is CASSYSILGAYEQYF. The CDR3 nucleotides are TGTGCCAGCAGTTACTCGATTTTGGGCGCCTACGAGCAGTACTTC.

The chain combines TRBV4-3 with TRBJ2-7; 10 bases map to TRBD2. Germline V gives CDR1 LGHNA, CDR2 YSLEER. The CDR3 runs to 17 residues. J lost 4 bases, V lost 0 bases, and 9 bases had no gene match. Here the CDR3 reads CASSQETIAGGPYEQYF. The DNA of the CDR3 is TGCGCCAGCAGCCAAGAAACGATAGCGGGGGGCCCATACGAGCAGTACTTC.

The chain uses TRBV6-4 and TRBJ1-1, with 7 nucleotides matching TRBD1. This CDR3 region has 14 residues. V was clipped by 6 bases and J by 4 bases; unmatched bases: 8. Germline loops: CDR1 MRHNA, CDR2 SNTAGT. The CDR3 region is CASRRQGGGTEAFF. In DNA form, the CDR3 reads TGTGCCAGCAGGAGACAGGGAGGGGGCACTGAAGCTTTCTTT.

This clonotype occurred many times. A much larger clonotype is one base distant, so this may be a read error. This rearrangement joins TRBV18 to TRBJ2-7, with D maybe TRBD1 (6 bases). From germline, CDR1 is KGHSH and CDR2 LQKENI. The CDR3 runs to 13 residues. CDR3 in DNA: TGTGCCAGCGCACCAAGGGACAACTACGAGCAGTACTTC. It yields the protein CASAPRDNYEQYF.

In its sample, this clonotype was seen a few times. The chain couples TRBV20-1 to TRBJ2-1; D unresolved. The CDR3 extends over 12 amino acids. V lost 6 bases and J 7 bases, leaving 13 bases between the germline ends. Germline assignment: CDR1 DFQATT and CDR2 SNEGSKA (reference sequence). In DNA form, the CDR3 reads TGCAGTGCGAGACGACTCGCGAATGAGCAGTTCTTC. Translating it yields CSARRLANEQFF.